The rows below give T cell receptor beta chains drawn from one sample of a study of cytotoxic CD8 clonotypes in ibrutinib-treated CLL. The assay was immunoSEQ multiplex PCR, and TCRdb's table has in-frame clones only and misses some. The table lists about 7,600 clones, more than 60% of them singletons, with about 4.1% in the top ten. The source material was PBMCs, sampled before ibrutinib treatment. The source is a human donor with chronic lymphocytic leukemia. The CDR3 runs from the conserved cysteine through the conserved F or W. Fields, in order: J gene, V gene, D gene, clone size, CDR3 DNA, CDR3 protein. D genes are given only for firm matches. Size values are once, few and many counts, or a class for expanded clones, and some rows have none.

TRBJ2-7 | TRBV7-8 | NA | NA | TGTGCCAGCAGCTTAATGATACGCGCGCTCCACTACGAGCAGTACTTC | CASSLMIRALHYEQYF
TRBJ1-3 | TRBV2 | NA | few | TGTGCCAGCAGGGTGTCTGGAAACACCATATATTTT | CASRVSGNTIYF
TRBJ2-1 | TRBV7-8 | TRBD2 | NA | TGTGCCAGCAGCTTAGTTATCCTAGCGGGGGGACCGGACAATGAGCAGTTCTTC | CASSLVILAGGPDNEQFF
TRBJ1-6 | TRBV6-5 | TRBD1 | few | TGTGCCAGCAGCTACGGACAGGGTAATTCACCCCTCCACTTT | CASSYGQGNSPLHF
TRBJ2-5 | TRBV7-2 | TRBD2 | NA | TGTGCCAGCAGCCGCATATCTAGCGGGAGGGCCCTCGCGGAGACCCAGTACTTC | CASSRISSGRALAETQYF
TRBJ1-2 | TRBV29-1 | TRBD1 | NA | TGCAGCGTTGTTACAGTGGACAGGCTTGGTTCGAGGCGGAACTATGGCTACACCTTC | CSVVTVDRLGSRRNYGYTF
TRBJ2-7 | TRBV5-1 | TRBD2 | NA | TGCGCCAGCAGCCCCCGGACTAGCGGTCCCTTCGAGCAGTACTTC | CASSPRTSGPFEQYF
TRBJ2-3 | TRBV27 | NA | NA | TGTGCCAGCAGTTTAGGTCCCCAATGGCGGGCAGGGAAACTCTCTCCTTCAGATACGCAGTATTTT | CASSLGPQWRAGKLSPSDTQYF
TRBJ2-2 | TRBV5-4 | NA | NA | TGTGCCAGCAGCCCCACGGCAGGGGAGGCCGGGGAGCTGTTTTTT | CASSPTAGEAGELFF
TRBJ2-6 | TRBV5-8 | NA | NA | TGTGCCAGCAGCTTGCAGGCCCTTACTGGGGCCAACGTCCTGACTTTC | CASSLQALTGANVLTF
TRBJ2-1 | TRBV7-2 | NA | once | TGTGCCAGCGGGGGGGCATCGAACAATGAGCAGTTCTTC | CASGGASNNEQFF
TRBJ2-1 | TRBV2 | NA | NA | TGTGCCAGCAGTGACTATGGGAATGAGCAGTTCTTC | CASSDYGNEQFF
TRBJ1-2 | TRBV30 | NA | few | TGTGCCTGGGCTACAAGGGTCAGAAACTATGGCTACACCTTC | CAWATRVRNYGYTF
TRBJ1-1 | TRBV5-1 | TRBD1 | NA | TGCGCCAGCAGCTTGCGGGACAGGGTCACTGAAGCTTTCTTT | CASSLRDRVTEAFF
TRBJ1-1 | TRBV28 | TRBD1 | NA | TGTGCCAGCAGTCCTCTGACAGGGGACACTGAAGCTTTCTTT | CASSPLTGDTEAFF
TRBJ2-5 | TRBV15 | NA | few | TGTGCCACCAGCAGAGATCGCACAGGCCAAGAGACCCAGTACTTC | CATSRDRTGQETQYF
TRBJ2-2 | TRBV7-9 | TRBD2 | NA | TGTGCCAGCAGGGGACTAGCGGCGAACACCGGGGAGCTGTTTTTT | CASRGLAANTGELFF